These 27 T cell receptor beta chains originate from one sample sequenced in a study of T cells in Graves' hyperthyroidism and ophthalmopathy. Amplified TCR beta CDR3 regions derived from RNA transcripts. With the HTBI primer set, the TCR CDR3 went through a first round of RT-PCR. Using its own MiXCR run on the multiplex PCR reads, TCRdb lists one record per CDR3 protein. The sample yields about half a million distinct CDR3 sequences, roughly 20% seen once. The material sequenced was blood. The receptors originated from a man younger than 35 with Graves' hyperthyroidism.

In its sample, this clonotype was seen many times. The chain couples TRBV6-1 to TRBJ1-1, with a possible D match to TRBD1 (5 bases). Germline V lookup: CDR1 MNHNS, CDR2 SASEGT. The V end was cut by 2 bases, the J end by 4 bases, with 20 bases between. The CDR3 spans 17 residues. The CDR3: CASSESRWGLIFTEAFF. As DNA, the CDR3 is TGTGCCAGCAGTGAATCCAGGTGGGGCTTAATCTTCACTGAAGCTTTCTTT.

The chain uses TRBV19 and TRBJ1-1; D gene ambiguous. CDR1 LNHDA and CDR2 SQIVND come from the germline V gene (reference sequence). Deletions cut 5 bases from V and 1 base from J, with 14 bases between. The CDR3 covers 15 residues. The CDR3 DNA reads TGTGCCAGTAGTTCGGGCCCCGCCGAGAACACTGAAGCTTTCTTT. It translates to CASSSGPAENTEAFF.

This clonotype was counted once. This could be a read error, since a much larger clone is one nucleotide away. This CDR3 is missing its conserved last phenylalanine or tryptophan, likely due to a read error. The gene calls are TRBV7-8 and TRBJ2-7; D is unclear. Trimming removed 4 bases at V and 6 bases at J, with 25 bases between. The CDR3 is made up of 17 amino acids. CDR1 SGHVS and CDR2 FQNEAQ come from the germline V gene. As DNA, the CDR3 is TGTGCCAGCAGCTCCACCTTCGCCATTGGCCCCCTTGGCGAGCAGTACTAC. Translation: CASSSTFAIGPLGEQYY.

This clonotype came up many times. This chain links TRBV30 with TRBJ2-5; 12 bases are shared with TRBD2. CDR3 size: 16 residues. V shed 2 bases, J shed 2 bases, and the junction held 6 bases outside the gene matches. Germline-derived CDR1 and CDR2 are GTSNPN and SVGIG (reference sequence). The CDR3 DNA reads as TGTGCCTGGAGTCTTCCTAGCGGGGGGGGACAAGAGACCCAGTACTTC. Translating it yields CAWSLPSGGGQETQYF. The whole variable domain, filled in from reference TRBV30 and TRBJ2-5, reads SQTIHQWPATLVQPVGSPLSLECTVEGTSNPNLYWYRQAAGRGLQLLFYSVGIGQISSEVPQNLSASRPQDRQFILSSKKLLLSDSGFYLCAWSLPSGGGQETQYFGPGTRLLVL.

The chain uses TRBV5-6 and TRBJ1-6, with D uncertain. V lost 0 bases to trimming and J lost 0 bases, with 10 bases between them. Germline CDR1 SGHDT, CDR2 YYEEEE. The CDR3 is 17 residues long. CDR3 amino acids: CASSLGPRSSYNSPLHF. The CDR3 region has the DNA TGTGCCAGCAGCTTGGGACCCAGGAGCTCCTATAATTCACCCCTCCACTTT.

This clonotype came up a few times. The chain carries TRBV28 and TRBJ2-2; the D gene is possibly TRBD1 (5 bases). The CDR3 is made up of 17 amino acids. In germline, CDR1 is MDHEN, CDR2 SYDVKM. V lost 6 bases, J lost 1 base, and 18 bases lay in between. The CDR3 sequence is CASSQQGAELNTGELFF. In DNA, the CDR3 is TGTGCCAGCAGCCAACAAGGGGCAGAACTGAACACCGGGGAGCTGTTTTTT.

This clonotype has ten or more counts. The rearrangement joins TRBV4-1 to TRBJ1-2; 11 bases are shared with TRBD1. After removal of 4 bases from V and 6 bases from J, the junction contained 10 bases not matched to a gene. This CDR3 is 16 amino acids long. Germline CDR1 MGHRA, CDR2 YSYEKL. CDR3 region: CASSPDGTGGRDGYTF. The CDR3, as DNA: TGCGCCAGCAGCCCAGATGGGACAGGGGGACGGGATGGCTACACCTTC.

This clonotype has ten or more counts. The chain combines TRBV12-3 or TRBV12-4 with TRBJ2-5, with TRBD2 identical over 13 bases. The CDR3 is made up of 16 amino acids. Germline trimming cut 5 bases from V and 2 bases from J; bases unmatched to any gene: 5. CDR3 protein: CASSTGTSGAQETQYF. The CDR3 DNA reads TGTGCCAGCAGTACCGGGACTAGCGGGGCTCAAGAGACCCAGTACTTC.

The sample holds a few counts of this clonotype. With a much larger clone just one base away, this may be a read error. No conserved phenylalanine or tryptophan is present at the end of the CDR3, so a read error is the likely explanation. The V and J genes are TRBV5-1 and TRBJ2-5, with D unclear. V was trimmed by 4 bases and J by 3 bases, leaving 7 bases between them. This CDR3 comprises 12 residues. Germline V gives CDR1 SGHRS, CDR2 YFSETQ. CDR3 protein: CASSKPEETQYS. CDR3 DNA: TGCGCCAGCAGCAAACCCGAAGAGACCCAGTACTCC.

This clonotype has just a few counts. The rearrangement links TRBV28 to TRBJ2-7; 7 bases are a match to TRBD2. The V and J ends lost 10 bases and 4 bases, in that order; junction bases with no gene match: 13. Germline V gene lookup returns CDR1 MDHEN and CDR2 SYDVKM. CDR3 length equals 14 residues. The CDR3 bases are TGTGCCACCCGGCGCTCGGGGGGAAGGTACGAGCAGTACTTC. It encodes CATRRSGGRYEQYF.

This clonotype was detected many times. This chain uses TRBV12-3 or TRBV12-4 with TRBJ2-7; no clear D. V lost 2 bases and J lost 6, with 5 bases in between. The CDR3 extends over 11 amino acids. This CDR3 reads CASSLIGEQYF. The CDR3 nucleotides are TGTGCCAGCAGTTTAATTGGCGAGCAGTACTTC.

This clonotype came up a few times. This sequence joins TRBV28 and TRBJ1-1, with D uncertain. This CDR3 contains 14 residues. Trimming removed 5 bases at V and 4 bases at J, with 14 bases between. Germline CDR1 reads MDHEN; CDR2 reads SYDVKM. The DNA of the CDR3 is TGTGCCAGCAGTCTACCGGGTTCGGGCACTGAAGCTTTCTTT. It specifies CASSLPGSGTEAFF.

About this clonotype: Its ends do not fully match the called genes, so a read error is possible. The DNA of the CDR3 is TGTGCCCGGAGTGTACAGGGGGCCTCGAACACCGGGGAGCTGTTTTTT. It encodes CARSVQGASNTGELFF. This chain links TRBV30 with TRBJ2-2, with TRBD1 matching 9 bases. CDR1 and CDR2 from the germline V gene are GTSNPN and SVGIG (reference sequence). The CDR3 contains 16 residues.

This clonotype was seen many times. The V and J genes are TRBV15 and TRBJ1-5; 7 positions match TRBD1. V lost 4 bases, J lost 2 bases, and 8 bases stayed unmatched. Germline CDR1 LNHNV, CDR2 YYDKDF (reference sequence). This CDR3 has 16 residues. The CDR3 loop is CATSINRDSGNQPQHF. The DNA of the CDR3 is TGTGCCACCAGCATTAATCGGGACAGCGGCAATCAGCCCCAGCATTTT.

The rearrangement uses TRBV6-1 and TRBJ2-7, with 8 nucleotides matching TRBD1. Germline V gives CDR1 MNHNS, CDR2 SASEGT. Unmatched junction bases numbered 11, after V lost 6 bases and J lost 7 bases. The CDR3 is 14 residues long. CDR3 sequence reads: CASRNPGGTREQYF. CDR3 sequence (DNA): TGTGCCAGCAGAAACCCAGGGGGCACGAGGGAGCAGTACTTC.

This clonotype was recorded many times. This sequence joins TRBV12-3 or TRBV12-4 and TRBJ2-7, with D perhaps matching TRBD1 or TRBD2 (6 bases each). The CDR3 is made up of 15 amino acids. V was shortened by 5 bases and J by 5 bases, with 19 bases between the two germline ends. The CDR3 coding sequence is TGTGCCAGCAGTCCGCGGGGACGGGGGCTGGACGAGCAGTACTTC. Translation gives CASSPRGRGLDEQYF.

This chain links TRBV30 with TRBJ2-7; the D gene is possibly TRBD1 (6 bases). V shed 8 bases and J shed 0 bases, with 11 bases lying between them. Germline CDR1 GTSNPN, CDR2 SVGIG (reference sequence). The CDR3 totals 12 residues. The CDR3 DNA sequence: TGTGCCGGTACAGGGCCCTCCTACGAGCAGTACTTC. Translation: CAGTGPSYEQYF.

On this clonotype itself: A much larger clonotype is one base distant, so this may be a read error. This sequence joins TRBV6-1 and TRBJ2-7; TRBD1 matches at 7 bases. The CDR3 sequence is 13 residues long. The V gene's germline CDR1 is MNHNS and CDR2 SASEGT. CDR3 nucleotides: TGTACCAGCCATTCGGGACAGTCCTACGAGCAGTACTTC. Translating gives CTSHSGQSYEQYF.

This clonotype was recorded many times. The chain is built from TRBV12-3 or TRBV12-4 and TRBJ1-1, with D unresolved. The CDR3 totals 14 residues. The V end lost 3 bases, the J end lost 1 base, and 9 bases lay between the germline ends. CDR3 DNA: TGTGCCAGCAGTTTTGGCAGGTGGAACACTGAAGCTTTCTTT. Encoded protein: CASSFGRWNTEAFF.

The rearrangement uses TRBV20-1 and TRBJ2-2; D gene ambiguous. Germline assignment: CDR1 DFQATT and CDR2 SNEGSKA (reference sequence). Trimming removed 5 bases at V and 1 base at J, with 5 bases between. This CDR3 is 12 amino acids long. In DNA, the CDR3 is TGCAGTGCTCCTCGGAACACCGGGGAGCTGTTTTTT. Protein: CSAPRNTGELFF.

This CDR3 is CASSPIGSNRAGELFF. CDR3 bases: TGTGCCAGCAGTCCCATCGGGTCTAATAGGGCCGGGGAGCTGTTTTTT. This rearrangement joins TRBV11-2 to TRBJ2-2; D not certain. The germline gives CDR1 SGHAT, CDR2 FQNNGV. Trimming shortened V by 6 bases and J by 6 bases, and 20 bases separated the two germline ends. The length of the CDR3 is 16 residues.

This clonotype was seen at least ten times. V and J are TRBV6-5 and TRBJ1-1; the match to TRBD1 covers 7 bases. The length of the CDR3 is 16 residues. Germline assignment: CDR1 MNHEY and CDR2 SVGAGI. V was clipped by 7 bases and J by 3 bases; unmatched bases: 14. Here the CDR3 DNA reads TGTGCCAGCACCTCCTTTGCTGGGCAGGGGGACACTGAAGCTTTCTTT. Its translation is CASTSFAGQGDTEAFF.

This clonotype was picked up many times. The genes are TRBV2 and TRBJ2-7; 9 bases map to TRBD1. The CDR3 extends over 14 amino acids. With V trimmed by 4 bases and J by 3 bases, 4 bases remained unmatched. The germline CDR1 and CDR2 sequences are SNHLY and FYNNEI. Here the CDR3 DNA reads TGTGCCAGCAGTGGCCCGGGACAGGGCTACGAGCAGTACTTC. Amino acid sequence: CASSGPGQGYEQYF.

The chain recombines TRBV6-2 or TRBV6-3 with TRBJ1-5; TRBD1 might be the D (5 bases). V was cut by 0 bases and J by 11 bases, with 29 bases left in between. There are 19 residues in the CDR3. CDR1 is MNHEY, CDR2 SVGEGT, per germline. The CDR3: CASSYSPGLRRLRESSQHF. CDR3 in DNA: TGTGCCAGCAGTTACTCCCCGGGACTTAGACGCTTACGTGAATCATCCCAGCATTTT.

The rearrangement joins TRBV28 to TRBJ2-7; 10 bases are shared with TRBD1. J lost 3 bases, V lost 5 bases, and 7 bases had no gene match. The CDR3 is 15 residues long. CDR1 and CDR2 from the germline V gene are MDHEN and SYDVKM. CDR3 coding DNA: TGTGCCAGCAGTCAAGGGACAGGGGTGGTCTACGAGCAGTACTTC. The encoded protein is CASSQGTGVVYEQYF.

Comments on this clonotype: In this CDR3 the conserved last residue, phenylalanine or tryptophan, is missing, so a read error is likely. J is TRBJ2-7 and V is TRBV6-1; D may be TRBD2 (7 bases). Trimming shortened V by 6 bases and J by 0 bases, and 15 bases separated the two germline ends. The germline gives CDR1 MNHNS, CDR2 SASEGT. The CDR3 sequence is 15 residues long. The CDR3 DNA reads as TGTGCCAGCAGCCCCGGGGGGCCTAGCTCCTACGAGCAGTACTCC. This gives the protein CASSPGGPSSYEQYS.

Remarks on this clonotype: Given a much more abundant clone one base away, this may be a read error. The chain joins TRBV7-2 to TRBJ1-2, with D tentatively TRBD1 (5 bases). Germline V gene sequence: CDR1 SGHTA, CDR2 FQGNSA. The CDR3 extends over 15 amino acids. The CDR3 here is CAISSRTPGSWGYTF. The CDR3 DNA reads TGTGCCATCAGCTCACGAACACCAGGGAGTTGGGGCTACACCTTC. Full variable domain (remainder filled in from reference TRBV7-2 and TRBJ1-2): GAGVSQSPSNKVTEKGKDVELRCDPISGHTALYWYRQSLGQGLEFLIYFQGNSAPDKSGLPSDRFSAERTGGSVSTLTIQRTQQEDSAVYLCAISSRTPGSWGYTFGSGTRLTVV.